A selection of T cell receptor beta chains follows, all from one sample in a study of OX40 agonist ivuxolimab in advanced cancers. Sequencing was performed with immunoSEQ multiplex PCR; in TCRdb, only in-frame clones are kept and a portion is missing. The table lists almost 70,000 clones, roughly 89% of them singletons, with 8% to 11% in the top ten. Sequenced here: CD4+ or CD8+ T cells sorted from blood, sampled in a trial of the OX40 agonist ivuxolimab. The receptors were sampled from an adult with an advanced solid tumor such as melanoma, head and neck, liver or kidney cancer. The CDR3 runs from the conserved cysteine through the conserved F or W. D genes are given only for firm matches. The size entry is marked missing in some rows and otherwise reads once, few, many or a size class.

v_gene: TRBV11-3; j_gene: TRBJ2-7; abundance: NA; d_gene: TRBD2; CDR3nt: TGTGCCAGCAGCTACCGAACTAGCGGGACCTACGAGCAGTACTTC; CDR3aa: CASSYRTSGTYEQYF
v_gene: TRBV7-2; j_gene: TRBJ1-2; abundance: few; d_gene: NA; CDR3nt: TGTGCCAGCAGCTACCTGGGACGAATGAAAGAGGACTATGGCTACACCTTC; CDR3aa: CASSYLGRMKEDYGYTF
v_gene: TRBV28; j_gene: TRBJ1-5; abundance: NA; d_gene: NA; CDR3nt: TGTGCCAGCAGTCAAGTCCCGCGGGACTTCAATCAGCCCCAGCATTTT; CDR3aa: CASSQVPRDFNQPQHF
v_gene: TRBV6-5; j_gene: TRBJ2-7; abundance: once; d_gene: NA; CDR3nt: TGTGCCAGCAGTTACTCAACAAGGATTGCCGAGCAGTACTTC; CDR3aa: CASSYSTRIAEQYF
v_gene: TRBV6-6; j_gene: TRBJ2-7; abundance: NA; d_gene: NA; CDR3nt: TGTGCCAGCACCAACGGGAGAACCTGGGACCCCGAGCAGTACTTC; CDR3aa: CASTNGRTWDPEQYF
v_gene: TRBV18; j_gene: TRBJ2-5; abundance: once; d_gene: NA; CDR3nt: TGTGCCAGCTCACCACGAGAACAAGAGACCCAGTACTTC; CDR3aa: CASSPREQETQYF
v_gene: TRBV7-2; j_gene: TRBJ2-7; abundance: NA; d_gene: NA; CDR3nt: TGTGCCAGCAGCTTCCAACAGGGTCAGCAGTACTTC; CDR3aa: CASSFQQGQQYF
v_gene: TRBV9; j_gene: TRBJ2-7; abundance: NA; d_gene: TRBD2; CDR3nt: TGTGCCAGCAGCTTAGCGGGAGGGTACGAGCAGTACTTC; CDR3aa: CASSLAGGYEQYF
v_gene: TRBV28; j_gene: TRBJ2-1; abundance: NA; d_gene: TRBD2; CDR3nt: TGTGCCAGCAGCCTAGCGGGAGGGGTCAATGAGCAGTTCTTC; CDR3aa: CASSLAGGVNEQFF
v_gene: TRBV6-5; j_gene: TRBJ1-3; abundance: NA; d_gene: NA; CDR3nt: TGTGCCAGCAGCTCCTCCTCTGGAAACACCATATATTTT; CDR3aa: CASSSSSGNTIYF
v_gene: TRBV11-3; j_gene: TRBJ2-1; abundance: NA; d_gene: TRBD1; CDR3nt: TGTGCCAGCAGCTTTGGGACAGCACAAAACAATGAGCAGTTCTTC; CDR3aa: CASSFGTAQNNEQFF
v_gene: TRBV27; j_gene: TRBJ2-1; abundance: NA; d_gene: TRBD2; CDR3nt: TGTGCCAGCAGTTTATTGTCTAGCGGGAGATCGGGGAGTGTCTTC; CDR3aa: CASSLLSSGRSGSVF
v_gene: TRBV5-4; j_gene: TRBJ2-7; abundance: NA; d_gene: TRBD2; CDR3nt: TGTGCCAGCAGCCCCGGGGGGACCTCCTACGAGCAGTACTTC; CDR3aa: CASSPGGTSYEQYF
v_gene: TRBV7-7; j_gene: TRBJ2-1; abundance: NA; d_gene: NA; CDR3nt: TGTGCTAGCAGCTTGAGAGCAGACAATGAGCAGTTCTTC; CDR3aa: CASSLRADNEQFF
v_gene: TRBV4-3; j_gene: TRBJ2-5; abundance: NA; d_gene: NA; CDR3nt: TGCGCCAGCAGCCAAGGCCCTAGGAGTGGGGAGACCCAGTACTTC; CDR3aa: CASSQGPRSGETQYF
v_gene: TRBV30; j_gene: TRBJ1-1; abundance: NA; d_gene: NA; CDR3nt: TGTGCCTCCCGTCGTCTGAGGGTAAACACTGAAGCTTTCTTT; CDR3aa: CASRRLRVNTEAFF